The present TCR beta chain was sequenced within a study of blood T cells in healthy people across ages. A sample-barcoded 5' primer and a J-beta primer mix were used in a second PCR of about 7 to 12 cycles. A template-switch adaptor containing 12 random nucleotides labeled each cDNA molecule. TCRdb analysed the 5' RACE reads with MiXCR anew, one entry per CDR3 protein. This table has approximately 1.5 million distinct CDR3 sequences, roughly 43% appearing once. This clonotype was picked up one time. The sample consisted of blood. This receptor was taken from a woman aged 18-35 years in good health.

CDR3 region: CASSTVPGQETQYF. CDR3 coding DNA: TGTGCCAGCAGCACTGTCCCAGGGCAAGAGACCCAGTACTTC. The chain combines TRBV7-9 with TRBJ2-7; TRBD1 might be the D (5 bases). The DNA end is a closer match to TRBJ2-5, so the J assignment may be wrong. The CDR3 is 14 residues long. The germline gives CDR1 SEHNR, CDR2 FQNEAQ (reference sequence).